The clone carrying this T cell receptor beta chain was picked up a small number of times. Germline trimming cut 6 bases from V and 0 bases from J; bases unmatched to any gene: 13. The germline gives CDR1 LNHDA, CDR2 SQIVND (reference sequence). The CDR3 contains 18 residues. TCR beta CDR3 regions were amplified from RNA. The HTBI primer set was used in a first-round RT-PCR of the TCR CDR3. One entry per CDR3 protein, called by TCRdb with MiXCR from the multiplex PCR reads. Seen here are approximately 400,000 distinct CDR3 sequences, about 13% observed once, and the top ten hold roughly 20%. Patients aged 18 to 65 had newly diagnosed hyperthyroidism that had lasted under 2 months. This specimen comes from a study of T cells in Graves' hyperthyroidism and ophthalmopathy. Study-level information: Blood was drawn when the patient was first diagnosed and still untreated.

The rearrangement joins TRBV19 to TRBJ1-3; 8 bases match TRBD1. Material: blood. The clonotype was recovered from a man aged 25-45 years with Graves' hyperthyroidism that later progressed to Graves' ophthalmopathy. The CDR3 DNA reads TGTGCCAGTAGCGGACCGGGACAGGAGCCCTACTCTGGAAACACCATATATTTT. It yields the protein CASSGPGQEPYSGNTIYF.